The 9 T cell receptor beta chains reported below all come from one sample, sequenced in a study of T cells in Graves' hyperthyroidism and ophthalmopathy. RNA transcripts provided the source from which TCR beta CDR3 regions were amplified. First-round RT-PCR targeting the TCR CDR3 was performed with the HTBI primer set. TCRdb itself ran the multiplex PCR reads through MiXCR, one entry per CDR3 protein. Of roughly 600,000 distinct CDR3 sequences listed, about 14% are singletons. Sequencing used blood. These receptors were collected from a woman aged 45 to 65 with Graves' ophthalmopathy.

This clonotype was detected a few times. The V call is TRBV5-1, the J call TRBJ1-2; 7 bases align to TRBD1. The junction had 8 bases not matched to a gene; V was cut back by 2 bases and J by 7 bases. Germline V CDR1 and CDR2: SGHRS, YFSETQ. There are 14 residues in the CDR3. The CDR3 spells CASSLRDSLFGYTF. DNA for the CDR3: TGCGCCAGCAGCTTAAGGGACAGCCTGTTTGGCTACACCTTC.

Many counts were recorded for this clonotype. Sequence at one end of the junction differs from germline and may be a read error. This rearrangement joins TRBV28 to TRBJ2-5, with TRBD2 matching 14 bases. The length of the CDR3 is 15 residues. Germline CDR1 MDHEN, CDR2 SYDVKM. Written as DNA, the CDR3 is TGTGCCAGCAGTAACCCGGGACTAGCGGGAGAGACGCAGTACTTC. This gives the protein CASSNPGLAGETQYF.

This clonotype occurred many times. This chain connects TRBV12-3 or TRBV12-4 to TRBJ1-1, with 7 bases lining up with TRBD1. V gave up 7 bases and J gave up 2 bases; unmatched junction bases: 7. The CDR3 covers 14 residues. The CDR3 spells CASTFGQANTEAFF. The CDR3 DNA is TGTGCCAGCACCTTCGGACAGGCAAACACTGAAGCTTTCTTT.

This clonotype was observed at least ten times. The chain uses TRBV5-5 and TRBJ1-4; 9 bases fit TRBD1. Germline CDR1 SGHKS, CDR2 YYEKEE (reference sequence). The CDR3 length is 18 residues. Trimming cost V 5 bases and J 7 bases; bases outside gene matches: 18. CDR3 in DNA: TGTGCCAGCAGTAAAAGTCACCGGGACAGGGTCGTGGGTGAAAAACTGTTTTTT. Translated: CASSKSHRDRVVGEKLFF.

This clonotype occurred many times. V usage is TRBV11-3 and J usage is TRBJ2-7; D unresolved. The CDR3 consists of 13 residues. Per germline, CDR1 SGHNT and CDR2 YENEEA. Trimming pared 5 bases from V and 1 base from J, leaving 9 bases between. This CDR3 is CASSALQSYEQYF. The CDR3, as DNA: TGTGCCAGCAGCGCGCTACAGTCCTACGAGCAGTACTTC.

The table lists this clonotype with a few counts. The chain recombines TRBV6-2 or TRBV6-3 with TRBJ2-7, with D possibly TRBD1 on 5 matching bases. CDR3 length: 15 residues. Germline CDR1 MNHEY, CDR2 SVGEGT. V was cut by 2 bases and J by 4 bases, with 15 bases left in between. The CDR3 sequence: CASSYGAKSSYEQYF. In DNA, the CDR3 is TGTGCCAGCAGTTACGGGGCCAAAAGCTCTTACGAGCAGTACTTC.

The V and J genes are TRBV29-1 and TRBJ2-2; TRBD1 aligns across 8 bases. Germline V CDR1 and CDR2: SQVTM, ANQGSEA. The CDR3 sequence is 13 residues long. The V gene end was trimmed by 4 bases and the J gene end by 7 bases; junction bases not matched to a gene: 5. The CDR3 is CSVGAGGIGELFF. CDR3 coding DNA: TGCAGCGTTGGGGCAGGGGGCATCGGGGAGCTGTTTTTT.

The chain uses TRBV7-3 and TRBJ2-1, with TRBD2 matching over 8 bases. The CDR3 spans 17 residues. The J segment lost 6 bases and the V segment lost 5 bases, leaving 15 bases of the junction unmatched. Germline CDR1 is SGHTA and CDR2 is FQGTGA. DNA for the CDR3: TGTGCCAGCAGCGCCCTAAGAAGCGGGAGCCGCCCCAATGAGCAGTTCTTC. Translated, it gives CASSALRSGSRPNEQFF.

This clonotype was found many times. The rearrangement uses TRBV20-1 and TRBJ1-5; D is unresolved. Deletions cut 6 bases from V and 1 base from J, with 13 bases between. Germline loops: CDR1 DFQATT, CDR2 SNEGSKA (reference sequence). This CDR3 spans 14 amino acids. CDR3 sequence reads: CSATTHESNQPQHF. CDR3 nucleotide sequence: TGCAGTGCCACCACTCACGAGAGCAATCAGCCCCAGCATTTT.